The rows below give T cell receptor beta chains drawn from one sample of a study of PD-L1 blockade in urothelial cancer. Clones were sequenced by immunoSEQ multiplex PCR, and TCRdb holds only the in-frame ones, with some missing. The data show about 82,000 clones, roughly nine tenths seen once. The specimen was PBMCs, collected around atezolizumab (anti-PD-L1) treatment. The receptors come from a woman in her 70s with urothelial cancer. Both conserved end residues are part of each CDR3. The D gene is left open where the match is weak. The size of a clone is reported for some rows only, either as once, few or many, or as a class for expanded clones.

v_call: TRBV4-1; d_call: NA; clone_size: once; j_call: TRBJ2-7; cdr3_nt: TGCGCCAGCAGCCAAGTCCGGGACATTTCACGCGAGCAGTACTTC; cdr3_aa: CASSQVRDISREQYF
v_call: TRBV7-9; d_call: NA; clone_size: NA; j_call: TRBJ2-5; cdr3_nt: TGTGCCAGCAACCAACAGGGCCCAGAGACCCAGTACTTC; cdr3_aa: CASNQQGPETQYF
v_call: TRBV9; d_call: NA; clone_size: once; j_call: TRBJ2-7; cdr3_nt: TGTGCCAGCAGCGTAGGTAGGGAGAGCTCCTACGAGCAGTACTTC; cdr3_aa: CASSVGRESSYEQYF
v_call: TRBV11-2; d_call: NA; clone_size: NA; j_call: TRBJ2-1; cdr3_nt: TGTGCCAGCAGCTCGGGGACTTACCCTCAGCAGTTCTTC; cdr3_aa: CASSSGTYPQQFF
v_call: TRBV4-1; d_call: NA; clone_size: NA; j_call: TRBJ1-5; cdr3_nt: TGCGCCAGCAGCCAAGAACAGTATAGCAATCAGCCCCAGCATTTT; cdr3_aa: CASSQEQYSNQPQHF
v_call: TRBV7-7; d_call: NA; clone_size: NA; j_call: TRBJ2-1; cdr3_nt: TGTGCCAGCAGCTTAGAAAGGGGCTCCTACAATGAGCAGTTCTTC; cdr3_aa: CASSLERGSYNEQFF
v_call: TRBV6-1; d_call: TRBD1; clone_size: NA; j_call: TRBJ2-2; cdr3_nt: TGTGCCAGCAGGGCGGACAGGGGGCGATCCGGGGAGCTGTTTTTT; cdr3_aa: CASRADRGRSGELFF
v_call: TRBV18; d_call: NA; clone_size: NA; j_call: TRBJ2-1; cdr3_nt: TGTGCCAGCTCACCACCGCTAGTAAAGGATGAGCAGTTCTTC; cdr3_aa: CASSPPLVKDEQFF
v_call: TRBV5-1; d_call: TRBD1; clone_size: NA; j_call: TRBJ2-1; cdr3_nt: TGCGCCAGCAGCCCCCGAATGGGGACAGAGAATGAGCAGTTCTTC; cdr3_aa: CASSPRMGTENEQFF
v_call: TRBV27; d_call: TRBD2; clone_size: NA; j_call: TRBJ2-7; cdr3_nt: TGTGCCAGCAGTCCACGGACTAGCAAAGACGAGCAGTACTTC; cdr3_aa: CASSPRTSKDEQYF
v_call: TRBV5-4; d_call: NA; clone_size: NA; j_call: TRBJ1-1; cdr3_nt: TGTGCCAGCAGCTTCCCCGGGGAGGTATACACTGAAGCTTTCTTT; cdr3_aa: CASSFPGEVYTEAFF
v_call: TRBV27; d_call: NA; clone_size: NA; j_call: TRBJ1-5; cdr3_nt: TGTGCCAGTGCGGGGATCAATCAGCCCCAGCATTTT; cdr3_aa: CASAGINQPQHF
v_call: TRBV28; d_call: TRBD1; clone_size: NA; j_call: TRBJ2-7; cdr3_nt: TGTGCCAGCAGCCAAAACTACGGACAGGGCGGTAATCAGCAGTACTTC; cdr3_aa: CASSQNYGQGGNQQYF
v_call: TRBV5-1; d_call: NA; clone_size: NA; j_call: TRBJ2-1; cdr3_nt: TGCGCCAGCAAAAGGGTCGGGGGTCACTACAATGAGCAGTTCTTC; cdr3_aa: CASKRVGGHYNEQFF
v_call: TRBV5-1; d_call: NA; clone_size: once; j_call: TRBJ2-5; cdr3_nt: TGCGCCAGCAGCTTCCCGGGTATAGAGACCCAGTACTTC; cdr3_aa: CASSFPGIETQYF
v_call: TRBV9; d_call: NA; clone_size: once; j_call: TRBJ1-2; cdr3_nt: TGTGCCAGCGGAGGGCTTGCGGGGGCATATGGCTACACCTTC; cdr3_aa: CASGGLAGAYGYTF
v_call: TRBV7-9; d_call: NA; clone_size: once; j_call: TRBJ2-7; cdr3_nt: TGTGCCAGCAGCTTAGTCTCGGGCTACGAGCAGTACTTC; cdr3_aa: CASSLVSGYEQYF
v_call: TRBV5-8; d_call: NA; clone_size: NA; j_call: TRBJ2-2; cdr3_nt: TGTGCCAGCAGCTTGATGATAGTGTCCACCGGGGAGCTGTTTTTT; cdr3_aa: CASSLMIVSTGELFF
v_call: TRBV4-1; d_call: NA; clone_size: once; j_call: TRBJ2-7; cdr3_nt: TGCGCCAGCAGCCAAGAATGGACAGTTGTCTCCTACGAGCAGTACTTC; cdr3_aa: CASSQEWTVVSYEQYF
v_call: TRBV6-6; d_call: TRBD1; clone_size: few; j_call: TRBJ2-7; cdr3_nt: TGTGCCAGCAGTTATACCCGGGACAGGGGCTACGAGCAGTACTTC; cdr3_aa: CASSYTRDRGYEQYF
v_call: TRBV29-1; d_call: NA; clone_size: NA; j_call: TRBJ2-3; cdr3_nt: TGCAGCGTTGAGGCCTTTGGGGGACTGAGATTCACAGATACGCAGTATTTT; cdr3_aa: CSVEAFGGLRFTDTQYF
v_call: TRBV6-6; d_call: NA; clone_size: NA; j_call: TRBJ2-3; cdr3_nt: TGTGCCACCGTGGATGCGGCCGGTGGGGATACGCAGTATTTT; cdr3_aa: CATVDAAGGDTQYF
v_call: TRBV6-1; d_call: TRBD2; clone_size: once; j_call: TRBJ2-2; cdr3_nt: TGTGCCAGCAGTGAAGGTCCTCTAGCGGCCCTTCCCGGGGAGCTGTTTTTT; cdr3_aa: CASSEGPLAALPGELFF
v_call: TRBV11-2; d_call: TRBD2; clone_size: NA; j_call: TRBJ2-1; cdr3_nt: TGTGCCAGCCGACTAGCGGGAGGGCCTAGTGAGCAGTTCTTC; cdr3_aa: CASRLAGGPSEQFF
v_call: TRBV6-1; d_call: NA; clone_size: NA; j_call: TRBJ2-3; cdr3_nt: TGTGCCAGCATATATAGCACAGATACGCAGTATTTT; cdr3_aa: CASIYSTDTQYF
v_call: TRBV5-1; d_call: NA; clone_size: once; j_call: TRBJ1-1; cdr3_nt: TGCGCCAGCAGCTCGCAGGCGAACACTGAAGCTTTCTTT; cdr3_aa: CASSSQANTEAFF
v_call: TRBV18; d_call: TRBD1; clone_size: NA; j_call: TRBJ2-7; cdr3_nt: TGTGCCAGCTCACCCTTGGGACAGGGGGCGTCCTACGAGCAGTACTTC; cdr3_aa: CASSPLGQGASYEQYF
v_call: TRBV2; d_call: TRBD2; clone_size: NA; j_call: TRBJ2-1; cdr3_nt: TGTGCCAGCAAAGGGACGGGGGGTACCTACAATGAGCAGTTCTTC; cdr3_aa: CASKGTGGTYNEQFF